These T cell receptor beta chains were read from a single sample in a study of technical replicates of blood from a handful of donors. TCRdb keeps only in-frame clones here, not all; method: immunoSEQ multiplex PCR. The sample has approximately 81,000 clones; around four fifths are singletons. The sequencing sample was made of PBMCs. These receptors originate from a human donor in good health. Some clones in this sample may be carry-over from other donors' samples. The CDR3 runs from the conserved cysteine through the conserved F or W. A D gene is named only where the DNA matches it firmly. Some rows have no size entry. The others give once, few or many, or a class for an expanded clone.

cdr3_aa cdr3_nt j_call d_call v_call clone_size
CASSVGTNTGELFF TGTGCCAGCAGCGTCGGTACGAACACCGGGGAGCTGTTTTTT TRBJ2-2 - TRBV5-6 -
CASSLLGQGINNSPLHF TGTGCCAGCAGTTTATTGGGACAGGGGATAAATAATTCACCCCTCCACTTT TRBJ1-6 TRBD1 TRBV27 -
CASSLDRGGETQYF TGTGCCAGCAGTCTTGACAGGGGGGGTGAGACCCAGTACTTC TRBJ2-5 TRBD1 TRBV27 -
CAWSDGTGSYEQYF TGTGCCTGGAGTGACGGCACGGGATCCTACGAGCAGTACTTC TRBJ2-7 - TRBV30 -
CASSYTQHYEKLFF TGTGCCAGCAGCTATACCCAACATTATGAAAAACTGTTTTTT TRBJ1-4 - TRBV5-4 -
CASSQNPPPSGRVADTQYF TGTGCCAGCAGCCAAAACCCCCCGCCTAGCGGGAGGGTAGCAGATACGCAGTATTTT TRBJ2-3 TRBD2 TRBV7-9 -
CASSQQGSPNQPQHF TGTGCCAGCAGCCAACAGGGGTCTCCTAATCAGCCCCAGCATTTT TRBJ1-5 TRBD1 TRBV6-6 -
CASSEGGPSEQYF TGTGCCAGCTCAGAAGGAGGGCCCTCCGAGCAGTACTTC TRBJ2-7 - TRBV18 -
CASSPRGAGTDTQYF TGTGCCAGCAGCCCCAGGGGGGCCGGCACAGATACGCAGTATTTT TRBJ2-3 - TRBV11-3 -
CAINAEGYGDTQYF TGTGCCATCAACGCGGAGGGGTACGGAGATACGCAGTATTTT TRBJ2-3 - TRBV10-3 -
CASSHTTGGGSYEQYF TGCGCCAGCAGCCACACTACAGGGGGAGGGTCCTACGAGCAGTACTTC TRBJ2-7 - TRBV4-1 few
CASSLAGGRGYTF TGTGCCAGCAGCTTGGCCGGGGGAAGAGGCTACACCTTC TRBJ1-2 - TRBV5-4 -
CASSLVGEASPLHF TGCGCCAGCAGCTTGGTAGGGGAGGCTTCACCCCTCCACTTT TRBJ1-6 - TRBV5-1 -